Listed below are T cell receptor beta chains from one sample, sequenced in a study of T-cell memory formation after mild COVID-19. Each CDR3 protein gets one entry after TCRdb re-called the 5' RACE reads with MiXCR. This table has approximately 400,000 distinct CDR3 sequences, roughly 18% appearing once. Material for sequencing was PBMCs or a T cell subset sorted from them (not recorded which). Every receptor here comes from a man between 18 and 35 years old who had mild COVID-19 (a few samples of this study predate the infection). Cell type and time point are not known. The CDR3 runs from the conserved cysteine through the conserved F or W. A D gene is named only where the DNA matches it firmly. A row's size may be missing; if present it is once, few, many or a size class.

j_call v_call clone_size d_call cdr3_nt cdr3_aa
TRBJ2-5 TRBV19 many NA TGTGCCAGTAGTACAACCCAGCGGGAGACCCAGTACTTC CASSTTQRETQYF
TRBJ2-6 TRBV4-1 NA TRBD1 TGCGCCAGCAGCCAACCTAGGGACAGAGCCGACTCTGGGGCCAACGTCCTGACTTTC CASSQPRDRADSGANVLTF
TRBJ1-5 TRBV6-2/TRBV6-3 many NA TGTGCCAGCAGTTACGGGGGAAATCAGCCCCAGCATTTT CASSYGGNQPQHF
TRBJ1-2 TRBV7-2 few NA TGTGCCAGCAGCTCAGGTCTCCGCGGCTACACCTTC CASSSGLRGYTF
TRBJ2-2 TRBV7-2 few NA TGTGCCAGCAGCTTAGAACCGGGGACGAACACCGGGGAGCTGTTTTTT CASSLEPGTNTGELFF
TRBJ2-7 TRBV5-5 few TRBD1 TGTGCCAGCAGCTTGATGACAGGGGTAGGCGAGCAGTACTTC CASSLMTGVGEQYF
TRBJ1-2 TRBV7-2 NA NA TGTGCCAGCAGCTTAAACAGGGAACTTAACTATGGCTACACCTTC CASSLNRELNYGYTF
TRBJ2-1 TRBV6-5 NA TRBD1 TGTGCCAGCAGACCCGGACAGGGGCGTCCCCGTTACAATGAGCAGTTCTTC CASRPGQGRPRYNEQFF
TRBJ2-1 TRBV19 few NA TGTGCCAGTAGTGCCAGGGGGGGCTCCTACAATGAGCAGTTCTTC CASSARGGSYNEQFF
TRBJ2-1 TRBV12-3/TRBV12-4 many NA TGTGCCAGCAGTGGAGGTAGGGTGTCGAAGCAGTTCTTC CASSGGRVSKQFF
TRBJ1-2 TRBV10-3 NA NA TGTGCCATCAGTGAGTCGAGGGGACCGGCTGAGGGCTACACCTTC CAISESRGPAEGYTF
TRBJ2-7 TRBV7-9 NA TRBD1 TGTGCCAGCAGCGGCGGACAGGGTAGCTACGAGCAGTACTTC CASSGGQGSYEQYF
TRBJ1-5 TRBV4-3 few NA TGCGCCAGCAGCCAAGAGCCCAGCAATCAGCCCCAGCATTTT CASSQEPSNQPQHF
TRBJ2-1 TRBV4-3 few NA TGCGCCAGCAGCCAAGTGGTAGGACAGACTTACAATGAGCAGTTCTTC CASSQVVGQTYNEQFF
TRBJ2-4 TRBV7-3 NA NA TGTGCCAGCAAGTGGGGGGCAGCCAAAAACATTCAGTACTTC CASKWGAAKNIQYF
TRBJ2-1 TRBV15 NA NA TGTGCCACCAGCAGTTACCTGGGGTACAATGAGCAGTTCTTC CATSSYLGYNEQFF
TRBJ1-5 TRBV6-6 NA NA TGTGCCAGCATGCGTTCGCGGGTGGAACCCCAGCCCCAGCATTTT CASMRSRVEPQPQHF
TRBJ2-3 TRBV7-2 few NA TGTGCCAGCAGCCCGGGTCCTTCGGATACGCAGTATTTT CASSPGPSDTQYF
TRBJ2-3 TRBV30 NA NA TGTGCCTGGAGTGTCTTGGATACGCAGTATTTT CAWSVLDTQYF
TRBJ2-2 TRBV20-1 NA NA TGCAGTGTCCCCATTGGGAACACCGGGGAGCTGTTTTTT CSVPIGNTGELFF
TRBJ1-2 TRBV7-2 few TRBD1 TGTGCCAGCAGCTTAAACCGGGGACAGGGGGCACACTATGGCTACACCTTC CASSLNRGQGAHYGYTF
TRBJ2-5 TRBV23-1 many TRBD2 TGCGCCGCCATACGGCTGGGACTAGCGCACCAAGAGACCCAGTACTTC CAAIRLGLAHQETQYF
TRBJ2-3 TRBV24-1 NA NA TGTGCCACCAGTGACACAGGGCCCGAGGGCACAGATACGCAGTATTTT CATSDTGPEGTDTQYF
TRBJ2-5 TRBV18 few NA TGTGCCAGCTCACCGTTCGGACAAGAGACCCAGTACTTC CASSPFGQETQYF
TRBJ2-1 TRBV5-1 NA NA TGCGCCAGCAGCTTGGTCGGTAGGGGGAATGAGCAGTTCTTC CASSLVGRGNEQFF
TRBJ1-5 TRBV27 NA NA TGTGCCAGCAGTTTACGGCAATATAGCAATCAGCCCCAGCATTTT CASSLRQYSNQPQHF
TRBJ2-2 TRBV21-1 NA NA TGTGCCAGCAGCATGCGAGGGACTGCCGAAGACACCGGGGAGCTGTTTTTT CASSMRGTAEDTGELFF
TRBJ1-6 TRBV2 few TRBD1 TGTGCCACCTTCACCGGGGGACAGGGTGGTGTAAATTCACCCCTCCACTTT CATFTGGQGGVNSPLHF
TRBJ1-3 TRBV7-2 few NA TGTGCCACCACGTGGGGAAACACCATATATTTT CATTWGNTIYF